This record concerns one T cell receptor (beta chain) sequence. Its antigen remains unidentified. The CDR3 has 15 residues. Germline CDR1 is SGHTS and CDR2 is YDEGEE. The V and J ends lost 0 bases and 5 bases, in that order; junction bases with no gene match: 6. This entry belongs to a study of shared clonotypes between healthy human individuals. The wider study: CD4 naive and memory got three plates each, CD8 naive two, CD8 memory one.

Study outcomes and limitations: Sequencing depth was a factor that was expected to affect clonotype sharing among donors.

CD45RA+ naive and CD45RA-negative memory subsets were separated from CD4+ cells. Original processing notes: Filtering differed since immunoSEQ provided only junctions, with no quality scores. Produced via immunoSEQ multiplex PCR; TCRdb's table is partial and in-frame only. V, J and clone size derive from that table, while D and trimming were established from the DNA sequence. The sample comprises over 850,000 clones, 70% to 80% of which are singletons, and approximately 0.5% rests with the top ten. This TCR was sampled from a man between 18 and 35 years old in good health. Some clones in this sample may be carry-over from other donors' samples. The source material was memory CD4+ T cells from PBMCs. The subset is: CD45RA-negative fraction. The chain couples TRBV5-8 to TRBJ2-3; TRBD1 agrees at 7 bases. CDR3 DNA sequence: TGTGCCAGCAGCTTGGCCGGACAGGCCCAAGATACGCAGTATTTT. This translates into CASSLAGQAQDTQYF.